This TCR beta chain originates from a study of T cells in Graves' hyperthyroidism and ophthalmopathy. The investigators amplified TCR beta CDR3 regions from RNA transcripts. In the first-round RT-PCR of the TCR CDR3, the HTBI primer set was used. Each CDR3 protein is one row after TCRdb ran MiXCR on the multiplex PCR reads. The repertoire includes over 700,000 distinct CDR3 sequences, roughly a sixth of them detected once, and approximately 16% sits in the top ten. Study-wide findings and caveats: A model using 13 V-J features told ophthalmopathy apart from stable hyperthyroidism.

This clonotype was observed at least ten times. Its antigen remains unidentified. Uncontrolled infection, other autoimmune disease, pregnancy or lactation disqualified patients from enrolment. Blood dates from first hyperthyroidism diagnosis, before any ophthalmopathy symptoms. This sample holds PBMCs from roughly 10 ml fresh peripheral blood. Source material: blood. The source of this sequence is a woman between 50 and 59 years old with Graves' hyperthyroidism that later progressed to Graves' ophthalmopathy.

CDR3 protein: CASSLRTGTNEKLFF. CDR3 DNA sequence: TGTGCCAGCAGTTTACGTACGGGAACTAATGAAAAACTGTTTTTT. This sequence joins TRBV27 and TRBJ1-4, with unresolved D. The CDR3 is 15 residues long. In germline, CDR1 is MNHEY, CDR2 SMNVEV (reference sequence). V lost 2 bases, J lost 1 base, and 8 bases lay in between.